Presented here are 22 T cell receptor beta chains from one specimen sequenced in a study of post-analysis software for immune sequencing data. The antigens of these receptors remain unknown. Tagging with unique molecular identifiers was a feature of the TCR beta cDNA libraries. TCRdb reanalysed the PCR reads using MiXCR and keeps one entry per CDR3 protein. This table holds hundreds of thousands of distinct CDR3 sequences, around 40% found once. Findings and limits, study-wide: Controls had lower frequencies than patients of about 5 TRBV segments, which included TRBV5-6, TRBV5-1 and TRBV20-1.

Sequencing input: blood. The source of these receptors is a girl aged 5-17 years with multiple sclerosis.

CDR3 coding DNA: TGTGCCAGCAGTGATTGGGCAGGGGGCCGGAATGAGCAGTTCTTC. It codes for CASSDWAGGRNEQFF. The chain has TRBV25-1 and TRBJ2-1, with 8 bases fitting TRBD1. Unmatched junction bases numbered 8, after V lost 3 bases and J lost 7 bases. This CDR3 region has 15 residues. Looked up from germline, CDR1 is MGHDK and CDR2 is SYGVNS.

The table lists this clonotype with a count of one. The rearrangement joins TRBV5-1 to TRBJ2-4; D gene uncertain. Germline V gene lookup returns CDR1 SGHRS and CDR2 YFSETQ. V was shortened by 0 bases and J by 5 bases, with 15 bases between the two germline ends. The CDR3 extends over 16 amino acids. This CDR3 reads CASSLDGPSTENIQYF. Written as DNA, the CDR3 is TGCGCCAGCAGCTTGGACGGGCCTTCTACCGAAAACATTCAGTACTTC.

This chain uses TRBV2 with TRBJ2-3; D remains unclear. V lost 4 bases and J 4 bases, leaving 6 bases between the germline ends. Germline values: CDR1 SNHLY, CDR2 FYNNEI. This CDR3 spans 12 amino acids. The CDR3: CASSGSADTQYF. CDR3 sequence (DNA): TGTGCCAGCAGTGGGTCAGCAGATACGCAGTATTTT.

This clonotype was counted between two and nine times. V gene TRBV7-3 combines with J gene TRBJ2-3, with D hard to call. The CDR3 sequence is 14 residues long. The ends were cut back, 6 bases at V and 0 bases at J, with 10 bases in the middle. The V gene's germline CDR1 is SGHTA and CDR2 FQGTGA. The CDR3 nucleotides read TGTGCCAGCAGTGGGCCAGCGAGCACAGATACGCAGTATTTT. This gives the protein CASSGPASTDTQYF. Combining the CDR3 with reference TRBV7-3 and TRBJ2-3 gives the whole variable domain GAGVSQTPSNKVTEKGKYVELRCDPISGHTALYWYRQSLGQGPEFLIYFQGTGAADDSGLPNDRFFAVRPEGSVSTLKIQRTERGDSAVYLCASSGPASTDTQYFGPGTRLTVL.

This clonotype was recorded many times. A read error may produce the germline difference seen at one junction end. In nucleotides, the CDR3 is TGTGCCAGCAGCCCCGGACAGCAAGAGACCCAGTACTTC. Translation gives CASSPGQQETQYF. The rearrangement joins TRBV5-1 to TRBJ2-5, with a possible D match to TRBD1 (6 bases). Germline assignment: CDR1 SGHRS and CDR2 YFSETQ. The CDR3 loop spans 13 amino acids.

Notes on this clonotype: One end of the junction does not line up with germline, which may come from a read error. The chain links TRBV6-9 to TRBJ2-4; D is uncertain. The CDR3 contains 14 residues. CDR1 and CDR2 from the germline V gene are MNHGY and SVAAGI. The CDR3 DNA follows: TGCGGAGAGGTGCGGTTAATAGCCAAAAACATTCAGTACTTC. It yields the protein CGEVRLIAKNIQYF.

For this clonotype: One end of the junction does not line up with germline, which may come from a read error. V gene TRBV15 combines with J gene TRBJ2-7; D possibly corresponds to TRBD2 (6 bases). The germline CDR1 and CDR2 sequences are LNHNV and YYDKDF (reference sequence). The CDR3 runs to 17 residues. This CDR3 is CATNRDFSGRSSYEQYF. CDR3 DNA sequence: TGTGCCACCAACAGAGATTTTTCAGGGAGGAGCTCCTACGAGCAGTACTTC. Looking up the rest from reference TRBV15 and TRBJ2-7 gives the full variable domain: DAMVIQNPRYQVTQFGKPVTLSCSQTLNHNVMYWYQQKSSQAPKLLFHYYDKDFNNEADTPDNFQSRRPNTSFCFLDIRSPGLGDTAMYLCATNRDFSGRSSYEQYFGPGTRLTVT.

This clonotype has a handful of counts. The rearrangement uses TRBV5-1 and TRBJ1-1; tentatively, D is TRBD1 (5 bases). With 0 bases removed from V and 4 bases from J, the gap between germline ends came to 13 bases. The CDR3 runs 15 residues. Germline loops: CDR1 SGHRS, CDR2 YFSETQ. The CDR3 reads CASSLGPGQGTEAFF. The CDR3 DNA is TGCGCCAGCAGCTTGGGTCCAGGGCAGGGCACTGAAGCTTTCTTT. Variable domain in full (rest from reference TRBV5-1 and TRBJ1-1): KAGVTQTPRYLIKTRGQQVTLSCSPISGHRSVSWYQQTPGQGLQFLFEYFSETQRNKGNFPGRFSGRQFSNSRSEMNVSTLELGDSALYLCASSLGPGQGTEAFFGQGTRLTVV.

A remark on this clonotype: Being one base from a much bigger clone, this may be a read error. This CDR3 reads CSITTANARYEQYF. The CDR3 DNA follows: TGCAGCATTACCACCGCCAACGCACGTTACGAGCAGTACTTC. The chain is built from TRBV29-1 and TRBJ2-7; unclear D gene. Germline V lookup: CDR1 SQVTM, CDR2 ANQGSEA. With 8 bases removed from V and 4 bases from J, the gap between germline ends came to 21 bases. The CDR3 runs to 14 residues.

The sample holds a few counts of this clonotype. This chain connects TRBV7-9 to TRBJ2-1, with unresolved D. Germline CDR1 reads SEHNR; CDR2 reads FQNEAQ (reference sequence). V lost 1 base and J 8 bases, leaving 18 bases between the germline ends. CDR3 length: 16 amino acids. CDR3 sequence (DNA): TGTGCCAGCAGCTTAGATCGTCACGGCTCTCCTGATGAGCAGTTCTTC. This gives the protein CASSLDRHGSPDEQFF.

This clonotype was detected a few times. The J gene is TRBJ2-1, the V gene TRBV6-2 or TRBV6-3; 9 positions agree with TRBD1. The trim removed 5 bases at V and 4 bases at J, leaving 3 bases unmatched. CDR3 size: 14 residues. The V gene's germline CDR1 is MNHEY and CDR2 SVGEGT. CDR3 bases: TGTGCCAGCAGTAGGGGGACAGGGTACAATGAGCAGTTCTTC. Translated, it gives CASSRGTGYNEQFF.

The table lists this clonotype with a count of one. The rearrangement links TRBV29-1 to TRBJ2-1; D possibly uses TRBD1 or TRBD2 (5 bases each). Between the trimmed V and J ends, which lost 3 bases and 9 bases, there was a span of 9 bases. There are 11 residues in the CDR3. Germline V gene sequence: CDR1 SQVTM, CDR2 ANQGSEA. CDR3 loop: CSVEGDAEQFF. For the CDR3, the DNA is TGCAGCGTTGAGGGGGATGCTGAGCAGTTCTTC.

The chain employs TRBV4-1 and TRBJ2-4; the match to TRBD2 covers 8 bases. The CDR3 length is 18 residues. Per the germline V gene, CDR1 is MGHRA and CDR2 is YSYEKL. V shed 1 base, J shed 1 base, and the junction held 9 bases outside the gene matches. The CDR3 DNA follows: TGCGCCAGCAGCCAAGGTGTTTTTAGCGGGAAGGCCAAAAACATTCAGTACTTC. Translating gives CASSQGVFSGKAKNIQYF.

The table lists this clonotype with a few counts. V is TRBV7-9 and J is TRBJ2-7, with no clear D. The V end was cut by 1 base, the J end by 6 bases, with 13 bases between. The CDR3 loop spans 14 amino acids. Per germline, CDR1 SEHNR and CDR2 FQNEAQ (reference sequence). The CDR3 here is CASSLGSTQIEQYF. DNA of the CDR3: TGTGCCAGCAGCTTAGGCTCTACCCAAATCGAGCAGTACTTC.

This clonotype was counted between two and nine times. The chain employs TRBV7-3 and TRBJ1-1; no clear D gene. CDR3 length: 15 amino acids. Germline V CDR1 and CDR2: SGHTA, FQGTGA. The V and J ends lost 1 base and 0 bases respectively, with 9 bases between them. CDR3 nucleotide sequence: TGTGCCAGCAGCTTAAGCCCCACGATGAACACTGAAGCTTTCTTT. Amino acids: CASSLSPTMNTEAFF.

This clonotype was counted a few times. The chain couples TRBV15 to TRBJ2-1; 14 bases line up with TRBD2. Losses at the gene ends were 4 bases for V and 6 bases for J; bases not matched to a gene: 8. CDR1 LNHNV and CDR2 YYDKDF come from the germline V gene (reference sequence). The CDR3 is made up of 17 amino acids. The CDR3 DNA follows: TGTGCCACCAGCATTTCCGGGACTAGCGGGAGTTTCAATGAGCAGTTCTTC. Translated: CATSISGTSGSFNEQFF.

V and J are TRBV15 and TRBJ2-7; possible D gene TRBD2, 5 bases. The CDR3 consists of 15 residues. V dropped 4 bases and J dropped 0 bases, with 13 bases sitting between them. CDR1 LNHNV and CDR2 YYDKDF come from the germline V gene (reference sequence). The CDR3 sequence: CATSMERNPSYEQYF. The CDR3 bases are TGTGCCACCAGCATGGAGCGGAACCCCTCCTACGAGCAGTACTTC.

The chain has TRBV24-1 and TRBJ1-1; D is undetermined. The length of the CDR3 is 10 residues. V was trimmed by 9 bases and J by 10 bases, leaving 11 bases between them. Germline assignment: CDR1 KGHDR and CDR2 SFDVKD. The chain's CDR3 is CATVRVRAFF. The DNA for the CDR3 is TGTGCCACCGTCCGGGTAAGAGCTTTCTTT.

This sequence joins TRBV9 and TRBJ2-2, with D maybe TRBD1 (5 bases). The length of the CDR3 is 13 residues. The V end was cut by 1 base, the J end by 7 bases, with 8 bases between. CDR1 SGDLS and CDR2 YYNGEE come from the germline V gene. This chain's CDR3 is CASSVQGVGELFF. CDR3 DNA sequence: TGTGCCAGCAGCGTACAGGGCGTCGGGGAGCTGTTTTTT. The whole variable domain, filled in from reference TRBV9 and TRBJ2-2, reads DSGVTQTPKHLITATGQRVTLRCSPRSGDLSVYWYQQSLDQGLQFLIQYYNGEERAKGNILERFSAQQFPDLHSELNLSSLELGDSALYFCASSVQGVGELFFGEGSRLTVL.

In this sample, this clonotype turned up many times. The chain joins TRBV28 to TRBJ1-5; D gene uncertain. Germline-derived CDR1 and CDR2 are MDHEN and SYDVKM. Trimming cost V 4 bases and J 2 bases, with 3 bases left between them. The CDR3 has 12 amino acids. In DNA, the CDR3 is TGTGCCAGCAGTTCTGGCAATCAGCCCCAGCATTTT. Encoded protein: CASSSGNQPQHF.

The J gene is TRBJ2-3, the V gene TRBV28; 8 nucleotides align to TRBD1. The CDR3 totals 16 residues. Germline loops: CDR1 MDHEN, CDR2 SYDVKM. J gave up 3 bases and V 6 bases, and 11 bases lay outside the gene matches. CDR3 sequence reads: CASRGGQGAPTDTQYF. The CDR3 nucleotides read TGTGCCAGCAGAGGGGGCCAGGGGGCGCCTACAGATACGCAGTATTTT.

The rearrangement joins TRBV5-1 to TRBJ2-1; 13 positions match TRBD2. The V gene's germline CDR1 is SGHRS and CDR2 YFSETQ. Germline trimming cut 4 bases from V and 5 bases from J; bases unmatched to any gene: 9. The CDR3 is made up of 17 amino acids. DNA of the CDR3: TGCGCCAGCAGCCCCGGACTAGCGGGAGAGGGGGACAATGAGCAGTTCTTC. It encodes CASSPGLAGEGDNEQFF.